This TCR beta chain is from a study of T cell responses to AZD1222 COVID-19 vaccine. The study, taken as a whole, reports: Seropositive at baseline were only 5 or 6 AZD1222 recipients. Two doses of AZD1222 preceded a rise in Spike-specific TCR breadth and depth. Spike was spanned by vaccine-associated CD4 TCRs, which were dominant at 160-218 and 743-854.

TCRdb's copy holds only in-frame clones and misses some; the assay was immunoSEQ multiplex PCR. The data contain around 200,000 clones, approximately 93% of them seen just once; the ten biggest clones take up about 4%. As regards this clone: Its antigen remains unknown.

Germline CDR1 SGDLS, CDR2 YYNGEE. Trimming took 4 bases from V and 3 from J, leaving 11 bases between them. There are 13 residues in the CDR3. The source was peripheral blood, collected on day 0 of AZD1222 vaccination. This clonotype originated in an adult in good health. The rearrangement links TRBV9 to TRBJ2-7; D perhaps matches TRBD2 (5 bases). The chain's CDR3 is CASSPRTGYEQYF. In nucleotides, the CDR3 is TGTGCCAGCAGCCCCCGGACTGGCTACGAGCAGTACTTC.